The entry below gives a single T cell receptor (beta chain) sequence along with its context. The data were produced by immunoSEQ multiplex PCR, yet TCRdb's version contains in-frame clones alone and is incomplete. The sample shows tens of thousands of clones, 94% of them seen only once. This record comes from a study of technical replicates of blood from several donors. Trimming left V 3 bases short and J 10 bases short, with 16 bases between. CDR1 SEHNR and CDR2 FQNEAQ come from the germline V gene (reference sequence). The CDR3 is made up of 13 amino acids. This receptor was obtained from a human donor in good health. The specimen sequenced was T cells isolated from PBMCs. The V call is TRBV7-9, the J call TRBJ2-7, with D hard to call. The CDR3 DNA is TGTGCCAGCAGCTTCGCCGGGTCTGGAGACCAGTACTTC. It yields the protein CASSFAGSGDQYF.